One sample yielded the 8 T cell receptor beta chains listed below, sequenced in a study of CD8 T cells in Susac syndrome. The RNA input was about 0.5 to 1 ug, and it was reverse transcribed with random hexamers. TCRdb reprocessed the immunoSEQ multiplex PCR reads via MiXCR and lists one record per CDR3 protein. The sample carries 120,000 to 150,000 distinct CDR3 sequences, roughly 96% recorded once. The sequenced material came from CD4+ T cells from PBMCs. The receptors were sampled from a human donor with multiple sclerosis.

The CDR3 DNA follows: TGTGCCAGCAGCTTGGCCTCCGCTGTCAAGTACTTC. Its translation is CASSLASAVKYF. The rearrangement uses TRBV5-4 and TRBJ2-5; D is uncertain. CDR3 size: 12 residues. The V and J ends lost 0 bases and 12 bases respectively, with 12 bases between them. Looked up from germline, CDR1 is SGHNT and CDR2 is YYREEE (reference sequence).

V and J are TRBV6-2 or TRBV6-3 and TRBJ2-1; tentatively, D is TRBD2 (6 bases). The CDR3 consists of 15 residues. V lost 3 bases and J lost 6, with 15 bases in between. Per germline, CDR1 MNHEY and CDR2 SVGEGT. Here the CDR3 reads CASSYIGGIGNEQFF. Written as DNA, the CDR3 is TGTGCCAGCAGTTATATCGGCGGGATCGGCAATGAGCAGTTCTTC.

V and J are TRBV10-3 and TRBJ2-3, with 10 bases identical to TRBD1. With 2 bases clipped from V and 2 bases from J, the junction kept 4 bases outside the gene matches. CDR1 ENHRY and CDR2 SYGVKD come from the germline V gene. The CDR3 has 16 amino acids. The CDR3 bases are TGTGCCATCAGTGAGGCGGGACAGGGGTCCACAGATACGCAGTATTTT. Protein sequence: CAISEAGQGSTDTQYF.

The V and J genes are TRBV29-1 and TRBJ1-1; D gene ambiguous. Germline CDR1 SQVTM, CDR2 ANQGSEA. The V and J ends lost 4 bases and 1 base respectively, with 7 bases between them. This CDR3 spans 12 amino acids. DNA for the CDR3: TGCAGCGTTGCACTTAAGAACACTGAAGCTTTCTTT. It translates to CSVALKNTEAFF.

This rearrangement joins TRBV7-2 to TRBJ1-5; no definite D call. The CDR3 length is 15 residues. Trimming left V 1 base short and J 2 bases short, with 9 bases between. The germline gives CDR1 SGHTA, CDR2 FQGNSA. The chain's CDR3 is CASSLGIGGNQPQHF. The CDR3 coding sequence is TGTGCCAGCAGCTTAGGGATAGGAGGCAATCAGCCCCAGCATTTT.

This chain joins TRBV3-1 and TRBJ2-5; TRBD2 is a possible D gene (6 bases). Trimming removed 1 base at V and 2 bases at J, with 17 bases between. CDR3 size: 17 residues. Germline CDR1 reads LGHDT; CDR2 reads YNNKEL (reference sequence). CDR3: CASSQGGSWRGQETQYF. Here the CDR3 DNA reads TGTGCCAGCAGCCAAGGAGGCTCTTGGAGGGGTCAAGAGACCCAGTACTTC.

The CDR3 DNA follows: TGCAGTGCTAGAAGTGTAGCGAATGGGCGAGGGGAGACCCAGTACTTC. It codes for CSARSVANGRGETQYF. The chain couples TRBV20-1 to TRBJ2-5, with TRBD2 as a possible D gene (5 bases). Germline V gives CDR1 DFQATT, CDR2 SNEGSKA (reference sequence). The CDR3 length is 16 residues. The V and J ends lost 2 bases and 5 bases respectively, with 21 bases between them.

The chain is built from TRBV5-1 and TRBJ2-7; D is perhaps TRBD1 (5 bases). The CDR3 contains 13 residues. The V and J ends lost 4 bases and 4 bases respectively, with 12 bases between them. Germline loops: CDR1 SGHRS, CDR2 YFSETQ. The DNA for the CDR3 is TGCGCCAGCAGCCATGGGGCAGGATACGAGCAGTACTTC. Its translation: CASSHGAGYEQYF.